This T cell receptor beta chain was identified in a study of T cell changes during pregnancy in multiple sclerosis. Germline CDR1 is MGHRA and CDR2 is YSYEKL. V shed 4 bases, J shed 1 base, and the junction held 8 bases outside the gene matches. This CDR3 spans 17 amino acids. Using immunoSEQ multiplex PCR, the repertoire was profiled, and TCRdb retains in-frame clones only, with some absent. Of about 32,000 clones detected, roughly 91% appear once; the ten largest clones hold approximately 3.6%. This clonotype was obtained from a female donor in good health, enrolled as a control in a pregnancy study. This specimen consisted of CD8+ T cells from peripheral blood mononuclear cells, obtained in the second trimester of pregnancy. The chain is built from TRBV4-1 and TRBJ1-2, with 11 bases lining up with TRBD1. The CDR3 DNA sequence: TGCGCCAGCAGCCCGACGGGGGGACAGGGGGGTAACTATGGCTACACCTTC. Encoded protein: CASSPTGGQGGNYGYTF.